These T cell receptor beta chains were read from a single sample in a study of T cell responses to AZD1222 COVID-19 vaccine. Data came from immunoSEQ multiplex PCR; TCRdb stores just in-frame clones and leaves some out. The data show around 160,000 clones, with 70% to 90% seen just once and about 15% held by the top ten. The specimen was peripheral blood, collected on day 0 of AZD1222 vaccination. The receptors were sampled from an adult in good health. Each CDR3 is given with its conserved first and last residue. Fields, in order: clone size, D gene, J gene, V gene, CDR3 protein, CDR3 DNA. A D gene is named only where the DNA matches it firmly. Size is omitted from some rows. Given values are once, few, many or a class for expanded clones.

abundance: -
d_gene: TRBD1
j_gene: TRBJ1-6
v_gene: TRBV7-3
CDR3aa: CASSPNRQGSNSPLHF
CDR3nt: TGTGCCAGCAGCCCCAACCGACAGGGGAGTAATTCACCCCTCCACTTT

abundance: once
d_gene: -
j_gene: TRBJ2-2
v_gene: TRBV12-3/TRBV12-4
CDR3aa: CASRTEGTGELFF
CDR3nt: TGTGCCAGCAGGACAGAAGGGACCGGGGAGCTGTTTTTT

abundance: -
d_gene: -
j_gene: TRBJ1-1
v_gene: TRBV19
CDR3aa: CASIKVQGYTEAFF
CDR3nt: TGTGCCAGTATCAAGGTACAGGGCTACACTGAAGCTTTCTTT

abundance: -
d_gene: -
j_gene: TRBJ2-5
v_gene: TRBV5-5
CDR3aa: CASSLTGPPGETQYF
CDR3nt: TGTGCCAGCAGCTTGACAGGGCCTCCTGGGGAGACCCAGTACTTC

abundance: -
d_gene: -
j_gene: TRBJ2-7
v_gene: TRBV7-9
CDR3aa: CASSAPQRFGPQNEQYF
CDR3nt: TGTGCCAGCAGCGCGCCCCAAAGATTCGGACCCCAGAACGAGCAGTACTTC

abundance: -
d_gene: TRBD1
j_gene: TRBJ1-6
v_gene: TRBV2
CDR3aa: CAGVRDRASPLHF
CDR3nt: TGTGCCGGGGTTCGGGACAGGGCTTCACCCCTCCACTTT

abundance: -
d_gene: -
j_gene: TRBJ2-7
v_gene: TRBV6-2/TRBV6-3
CDR3aa: CASSERQGGSYEQYF
CDR3nt: TGTGCCAGCAGCGAAAGACAGGGAGGCTCCTACGAGCAGTACTTC

abundance: -
d_gene: TRBD1
j_gene: TRBJ1-5
v_gene: TRBV19
CDR3aa: CASSSTGGSNQPQHF
CDR3nt: TGTGCCAGTAGTAGTACAGGGGGAAGTAATCAGCCCCAGCATTTT

abundance: -
d_gene: -
j_gene: TRBJ2-5
v_gene: TRBV3-1/TRBV3-2
CDR3aa: CASRQWETQYF
CDR3nt: TGTGCCAGCAGACAGTGGGAGACCCAGTACTTC

abundance: -
d_gene: -
j_gene: TRBJ1-5
v_gene: TRBV7-8
CDR3aa: CASSLSSPHQPQHF
CDR3nt: TGTGCCAGCAGCTTGAGCTCGCCGCATCAGCCCCAGCATTTT

abundance: -
d_gene: -
j_gene: TRBJ1-6
v_gene: TRBV6-5
CDR3aa: CASSYSNSANSPLHF
CDR3nt: TGTGCCAGCAGTTACTCGAACAGTGCAAATTCACCCCTCCACTTT

abundance: -
d_gene: -
j_gene: TRBJ1-4
v_gene: TRBV19
CDR3aa: CARAPQEDATNEKLFF
CDR3nt: TGTGCCAGAGCTCCCCAAGAGGATGCAACTAATGAAAAACTGTTTTTT

abundance: -
d_gene: -
j_gene: TRBJ2-2
v_gene: TRBV24-1
CDR3aa: CATSGSGVETGELFF
CDR3nt: TGTGCCACCAGTGGGTCCGGGGTGGAAACCGGGGAGCTGTTTTTT

abundance: -
d_gene: -
j_gene: TRBJ1-1
v_gene: TRBV19
CDR3aa: CASSAAGRETAEAFF
CDR3nt: TGTGCCAGTAGTGCAGCCGGACGGGAGACTGCTGAAGCTTTCTTT

abundance: -
d_gene: -
j_gene: TRBJ1-1
v_gene: TRBV5-8
CDR3aa: CASSLRMGRNTEAFF
CDR3nt: TGTGCCAGCAGCTTGCGGATGGGGCGGAACACTGAAGCTTTCTTT

abundance: few
d_gene: TRBD1
j_gene: TRBJ1-2
v_gene: TRBV29-1
CDR3aa: CSVFGTGLRDGYTF
CDR3nt: TGCAGCGTTTTCGGGACAGGCCTCCGGGATGGCTACACCTTC

abundance: -
d_gene: TRBD1
j_gene: TRBJ1-1
v_gene: TRBV19
CDR3aa: CASSRAGGATEAFF
CDR3nt: TGTGCCAGTAGTAGGGCAGGGGGGGCCACTGAAGCTTTCTTT

abundance: -
d_gene: -
j_gene: TRBJ1-3
v_gene: TRBV3-1/TRBV3-2
CDR3aa: CASSQVAGASGNTIYF
CDR3nt: TGTGCCAGCAGCCAAGTTGCGGGGGCTTCCGGAAACACCATATATTTT

abundance: -
d_gene: TRBD1
j_gene: TRBJ2-1
v_gene: TRBV18
CDR3aa: CASSPLGQGAYNEQFF
CDR3nt: TGTGCCAGCTCACCTCTAGGACAGGGGGCTTACAATGAGCAGTTCTTC

abundance: once
d_gene: -
j_gene: TRBJ1-1
v_gene: TRBV10-1
CDR3aa: CANQGPRARLSCTEAFF
CDR3nt: TGCGCCAACCAGGGCCCGAGGGCCAGGTTGAGTTGCACTGAAGCTTTCTTT

abundance: -
d_gene: TRBD1
j_gene: TRBJ1-5
v_gene: TRBV9
CDR3aa: CASSEGQGFQPQHF
CDR3nt: TGTGCCAGCAGCGAGGGACAGGGGTTTCAGCCCCAGCATTTT

abundance: -
d_gene: -
j_gene: TRBJ2-7
v_gene: TRBV4-2
CDR3aa: CASSPLLAGTDYEQYF
CDR3nt: TGTGCCAGCAGCCCCCTTTTGGCGGGGACCGACTACGAGCAGTACTTC

abundance: few
d_gene: -
j_gene: TRBJ2-7
v_gene: TRBV5-1
CDR3aa: CASSQGGASYEQYF
CDR3nt: TGCGCCAGCAGCCAGGGGGGAGCCTCCTACGAGCAGTACTTC

abundance: -
d_gene: -
j_gene: TRBJ1-1
v_gene: TRBV7-8
CDR3aa: CASSLAETAFF
CDR3nt: TGTGCCAGCAGCTTAGCGGAGACGGCTTTCTTT

abundance: -
d_gene: TRBD1
j_gene: TRBJ1-2
v_gene: TRBV5-6
CDR3aa: CASSPRGRDGYTF
CDR3nt: TGTGCCAGCAGCCCCAGGGGGCGCGATGGCTACACCTTC

abundance: -
d_gene: -
j_gene: TRBJ2-5
v_gene: TRBV12-3/TRBV12-4
CDR3aa: CASSLSETQYF
CDR3nt: TGTGCCAGCAGTTTGTCAGAGACCCAGTACTTC

abundance: -
d_gene: TRBD2
j_gene: TRBJ2-7
v_gene: TRBV5-6
CDR3aa: CASSLSRRAGGTYEQYF
CDR3nt: TGTGCCAGCAGCTTGAGTAGGCGAGCGGGGGGGACCTACGAGCAGTACTTC

abundance: -
d_gene: -
j_gene: TRBJ2-1
v_gene: TRBV3-1/TRBV3-2
CDR3aa: CASSQGQYNEQFF
CDR3nt: TGTGCCAGCAGCCAAGGACAATACAATGAGCAGTTCTTC

abundance: -
d_gene: TRBD1
j_gene: TRBJ1-2
v_gene: TRBV4-1
CDR3aa: CASSKRGTVEGYTF
CDR3nt: TGCGCCAGCAGCAAAAGAGGGACAGTTGAGGGCTACACCTTC

abundance: -
d_gene: TRBD1
j_gene: TRBJ1-3
v_gene: TRBV5-1
CDR3aa: CASKPGGTGNTIYF
CDR3nt: TGCGCCAGCAAACCAGGGGGAACTGGAAACACCATATATTTT

abundance: -
d_gene: TRBD1
j_gene: TRBJ1-2
v_gene: TRBV27
CDR3aa: CASSSGQGRYGYTF
CDR3nt: TGTGCCAGCAGTTCGGGACAGGGCCGGTATGGCTACACCTTC

abundance: once
d_gene: -
j_gene: TRBJ1-5
v_gene: TRBV3-1/TRBV3-2
CDR3aa: CASSQSRGPEVNQPQHF
CDR3nt: TGTGCCAGCAGCCAATCCAGGGGCCCAGAGGTCAATCAGCCCCAGCATTTT

abundance: -
d_gene: -
j_gene: TRBJ1-4
v_gene: TRBV7-9
CDR3aa: CASSSLVGTEKLFF
CDR3nt: TGTGCCAGCAGCTCCCTAGTAGGGACAGAAAAACTGTTTTTT

abundance: -
d_gene: -
j_gene: TRBJ2-7
v_gene: TRBV2
CDR3aa: CASSDWTETYEQYF
CDR3nt: TGTGCCAGCAGTGATTGGACAGAGACCTACGAGCAGTACTTC

abundance: few
d_gene: -
j_gene: TRBJ1-5
v_gene: TRBV6-2/TRBV6-3
CDR3aa: CASSITAEHTGNQPQHF
CDR3nt: TGTGCCAGCAGTATCACAGCGGAACACACCGGCAATCAGCCCCAGCATTTT

abundance: -
d_gene: -
j_gene: TRBJ1-3
v_gene: TRBV19
CDR3aa: CASSMDRDLNTIYF
CDR3nt: TGTGCCAGTAGTATGGACCGGGATTTAAACACCATATATTTT